Listed here are 16 T cell receptor beta chains from one sample, sequenced in a study of Ad26.COV2.S vaccination and SARS-CoV-2 variants. As to treatment: approximately 18 received Ad26.COV2.S at low or high dose, single or two shots; a few received placebo; per-sample allocation not given. Each sample was drawn 63 days after the first injection (of vaccine or placebo). The protocol was immunoSEQ multiplex PCR, while the TCRdb copy is restricted to in-frame clones and leaves out a portion. The sample shows over 400,000 clones, roughly 90% of them seen only once. The sequenced sample was peripheral blood, obtained in a trial of Ad26.COV2.S vaccine versus placebo. Receptors originate from a person aged 18-65 years who received the Ad26.COV2.S COVID-19 vaccine or a placebo.

The chain carries TRBV6-2 or TRBV6-3 and TRBJ1-1; no clear D. Germline loops: CDR1 MNHEY, CDR2 SVGEGT. V was shortened by 4 bases and J by 1 base, with 16 bases between the two germline ends. The CDR3 is 16 residues long. In nucleotides, the CDR3 is TGTGCCAGCAGTTTCTCACGAGGGCTGGGGAACACTGAAGCTTTCTTT. Protein: CASSFSRGLGNTEAFF.

The chain recombines TRBV6-5 with TRBJ2-5; D not certain. V lost 0 bases, J lost 5 bases, and 13 bases lay in between. The CDR3 sequence is 15 residues long. Germline assignment: CDR1 MNHEY and CDR2 SVGAGI. The DNA of the CDR3 is TGTGCCAGCAGTTACTCAGCTAGTCCTGGGGAGACCCAGTACTTC. It encodes CASSYSASPGETQYF.

DNA of the CDR3: TGTGCCAGCAGCCTGGTGTGGGGCGAGCAGTACTTC. It is translated as CASSLVWGEQYF. The chain employs TRBV7-8 and TRBJ2-7; D call uncertain. Trimming removed 5 bases from V and 6 bases from J, with 11 bases in between. This CDR3 comprises 12 residues. Germline V CDR1 and CDR2: SGHVS, FQNEAQ.

CDR3 DNA sequence: TGTGCCAGCAGCTTAGCGCGAGGATACGAGCAGTACTTC. It codes for CASSLARGYEQYF. V and J are TRBV7-9 and TRBJ2-7, with D hard to call. V dropped 0 bases and J dropped 4 bases, with 7 bases sitting between them. CDR3 length: 13 residues. CDR1 and CDR2 (germline): SEHNR, FQNEAQ (reference sequence).

The V call is TRBV18, the J call TRBJ2-2; 12 positions match TRBD2. V shed 4 bases and J 2 bases; nucleotides not matched to a gene: 8. Germline lookup yields CDR1 KGHSH and CDR2 LQKENI. The length of the CDR3 is 18 residues. The CDR3 sequence: CASSRGLAGPGNTGELFF. CDR3 DNA: TGTGCCAGCTCACGTGGACTAGCGGGGCCGGGAAACACCGGGGAGCTGTTTTTT.

The V call is TRBV5-1, the J call TRBJ1-6; D may be TRBD1 (5 bases). V was pared by 6 bases and J by 4 bases, with 11 bases between. The V gene's germline CDR1 is SGHRS and CDR2 YFSETQ. The CDR3 covers 14 residues. The CDR3: CASKRDPYNSPLHF. Written as DNA, the CDR3 is TGCGCCAGCAAGAGGGACCCGTATAATTCACCCCTCCACTTT.

The chain links TRBV10-3 to TRBJ2-7, with TRBD1 matching 9 bases. V lost 5 bases, J lost 3 bases, and 5 bases stayed unmatched. Germline CDR1 and CDR2: ENHRY and SYGVKD. This CDR3 is built from 14 residues. DNA of the CDR3: TGTGCCATCAGTAAACCGGGACAGGGCTACGAGCAGTACTTC. Amino acids: CAISKPGQGYEQYF.

The sample holds a few counts of this clone. This chain uses TRBV25-1 with TRBJ1-1, with D uncertain. CDR1 and CDR2 (germline): MGHDK, SYGVNS. The CDR3 is 15 residues long. V lost 1 base, J lost 0 bases, and 9 bases lay in between. The CDR3 DNA is TGTGCCAGCAGTGAATCATGGGGAATGAACACTGAAGCTTTCTTT. Translation gives CASSESWGMNTEAFF. The full variable domain, its missing parts supplied by reference TRBV25-1 and TRBJ1-1, is EADIYQTPRYLVIGTGKKITLECSQTMGHDKMYWYQQDPGMELHLIHYSYGVNSTEKGDLSSESTVSRIRTEHFPLTLESARPSHTSQYLCASSESWGMNTEAFFGQGTRLTVV.

CDR3 DNA sequence: TGTGCCAGCAGTCGGGACAGGGGGCAGGGTACGCAGTATTTT. It translates to CASSRDRGQGTQYF. The chain recombines TRBV6-2 or TRBV6-3 with TRBJ2-3; TRBD1 matches at 12 bases. V dropped 5 bases and J dropped 8; count of bases not matched to a gene: 5. The CDR3 sequence is 14 residues long. Germline assignment: CDR1 MNHEY and CDR2 SVGEGT.

The CDR3 loop reads CASSPRWEGASTGELFF. CDR3 bases: TGTGCCAGCAGCCCCCGGTGGGAGGGGGCGAGCACCGGGGAGCTGTTTTTT. This sequence joins TRBV9 and TRBJ2-2; D is tentatively TRBD1 or TRBD2 (7 bases each). This CDR3 is built from 17 residues. From germline, CDR1 is SGDLS and CDR2 YYNGEE. Trimming removed 4 bases from V and 4 bases from J, with 20 bases in between.

The chain couples TRBV5-1 to TRBJ2-1; TRBD2 matches at 7 bases. Germline V gives CDR1 SGHRS, CDR2 YFSETQ. V dropped 2 bases and J dropped 2; count of bases not matched to a gene: 7. CDR3 length: 16 residues. The CDR3 sequence: CASSLGGGSPYNEQFF. As DNA, the CDR3 is TGCGCCAGCAGCTTAGGCGGGGGTTCCCCCTACAATGAGCAGTTCTTC.

The chain links TRBV4-3 to TRBJ1-2; TRBD1 is a possible D gene (5 bases). The CDR3 contains 17 residues. The germline gives CDR1 LGHNA, CDR2 YSLEER. The V end was cut by 0 bases, the J end by 8 bases, with 22 bases between. The DNA for the CDR3 is TGCGCCAGCAGCCAAGACCCCTCCCGGGCAGGGAAGAACGGCTACACCTTC. Translated, it gives CASSQDPSRAGKNGYTF.

CDR3 DNA sequence: TGTGCCAGCGGCGGGTTAAGGGGCGGGGTTGGTTTCTTT. Its protein product is CASGGLRGGVGFF. V usage is TRBV12-3 or TRBV12-4 and J usage is TRBJ1-1, with a weak D call TRBD1 (5 bases). Between the trimmed V and J ends, which lost 8 bases and 13 bases, there was a span of 23 bases. CDR3 length: 13 amino acids.

The V gene is TRBV5-1, the J gene TRBJ2-5, with TRBD2 as a possible D gene (6 bases). V dropped 7 bases and J dropped 3 bases, with 19 bases sitting between them. Germline CDR1 and CDR2: SGHRS and YFSETQ. The CDR3 runs to 15 residues. CDR3 residues: CASSFGASGEETQYF. CDR3 DNA: TGCGCCAGCTCCTTCGGGGCTTCGGGGGAAGAGACCCAGTACTTC.

The V gene is TRBV19, the J gene TRBJ2-7; D is possibly TRBD1 (5 bases). With 7 bases removed from V and 2 bases from J, the gap between germline ends came to 18 bases. This CDR3 contains 15 residues. Germline CDR1 reads LNHDA; CDR2 reads SQIVND (reference sequence). The DNA for the CDR3 is TGTGCCAGTACCCAATCGGGCAGGGCAGCCTACGAGCAGTACTTC. Translating it yields CASTQSGRAAYEQYF.

The chain couples TRBV6-2 or TRBV6-3 to TRBJ2-7; D might be TRBD2 (5 bases). Germline values: CDR1 MNHEY, CDR2 SVGEGT. The CDR3 contains 11 residues. V lost 4 bases and J 5 bases, leaving 6 bases between the germline ends. The CDR3 here is CASSWRDEQYF. CDR3 nucleotide sequence: TGTGCCAGCAGTTGGCGGGACGAGCAGTACTTC.